These 28 T cell receptor beta chains were sequenced from one sample in a study of cytomegalovirus exposure and HLA in healthy donors. The PCR made use of 60 Vbeta and 13 Jbeta primers. Generated by immunoSEQ multiplex PCR, the TCRdb table keeps only in-frame clones and is missing some. The table records more than 200,000 clones, about 83% of them present only once. Sequenced material: PBMCs. These receptors were taken from a girl aged 5-17 years in good health and CMV-seronegative.

The chain is built from TRBV7-8 and TRBJ1-1; tentative D call: TRBD1 (6 bases). This CDR3 spans 16 amino acids. V was shortened by 2 bases and J by 2 bases, with 15 bases between the two germline ends. Germline V lookup: CDR1 SGHVS, CDR2 FQNEAQ. DNA for the CDR3: TGTGCCAGCAGCTTAACCTTACAGGGAGTAAACACTGAAGCTTTCTTT. It codes for CASSLTLQGVNTEAFF.

The chain has TRBV28 and TRBJ2-1, with 10 bases lining up with TRBD1. The length of the CDR3 is 15 residues. Germline V gene sequence: CDR1 MDHEN, CDR2 SYDVKM. J was trimmed by 6 bases and V by 5 bases; bases with no gene match: 7. Written as DNA, the CDR3 is TGTGCCAGCAGTAAGACAGGGGGCTACAGCAATGAGCAGTTCTTC. This codes for CASSKTGGYSNEQFF.

The chain couples TRBV4-1 to TRBJ2-7; D is possibly TRBD1 (6 bases). This CDR3 spans 14 amino acids. Germline values: CDR1 MGHRA, CDR2 YSYEKL. Trimming removed 7 bases at V and 3 bases at J, with 16 bases between. CDR3 protein: CASTRGGLYYEQYF. The CDR3 DNA follows: TGCGCCAGCACCCGTGGGGGCCTCTACTACGAGCAGTACTTC.

The chain combines TRBV15 with TRBJ1-2; D may be TRBD1 (5 bases). The CDR3 length is 13 residues. Deletions cut 3 bases from V and 4 bases from J, with 9 bases between. In germline, CDR1 is LNHNV, CDR2 YYDKDF (reference sequence). The CDR3 coding sequence is TGTGCCACCAGCAGCCCCCAGGGCTATGGCTACACCTTC. Amino acids: CATSSPQGYGYTF.

The rearrangement joins TRBV19 to TRBJ2-7, with 9 bases fitting TRBD2. V was clipped by 7 bases and J by 0 bases; unmatched bases: 4. Germline V gene lookup returns CDR1 LNHDA and CDR2 SQIVND (reference sequence). This CDR3 region has 14 residues. CDR3 coding DNA: TGTGCCAGTACCCCAGCGGGGGGCTCCTACGAGCAGTACTTC. Translating gives CASTPAGGSYEQYF.

The chain is built from TRBV28 and TRBJ2-7; 10 positions agree with TRBD2. Looked up from germline, CDR1 is MDHEN and CDR2 is SYDVKM. V dropped 6 bases and J dropped 2; count of bases not matched to a gene: 16. The CDR3 runs 18 residues. The CDR3 is CASSPGSSGGPDTYEQYF. In DNA, the CDR3 is TGTGCCAGCAGCCCTGGGAGTAGCGGGGGGCCCGACACCTACGAGCAGTACTTC.

The rearrangement uses TRBV6-5 and TRBJ1-2; TRBD1 agrees at 9 bases. V gave up 7 bases and J gave up 5 bases; unmatched junction bases: 8. This CDR3 has 14 amino acids. Germline CDR1 MNHEY, CDR2 SVGAGI. DNA of the CDR3: TGTGCCAGCACAGGGGGGGGACAGGGATATGGCTACACCTTC. Residues: CASTGGGQGYGYTF.

V and J are TRBV7-2 and TRBJ2-7; tentatively, D is TRBD2 (5 bases). Per germline, CDR1 SGHTA and CDR2 FQGNSA. The CDR3 loop spans 17 amino acids. Trimming stripped 1 base from V and 2 bases from J, with 18 bases between. CDR3 sequence reads: CASSLGTSGKTTYEQYF. DNA for the CDR3: TGTGCCAGCAGCTTAGGGACTTCGGGTAAAACCACCTACGAGCAGTACTTC.

The chain has TRBV6-1 and TRBJ2-7, with 7 bases matching TRBD1. The V gene end was trimmed by 6 bases and the J gene end by 3 bases; junction bases not matched to a gene: 11. Germline V gene sequence: CDR1 MNHNS, CDR2 SASEGT. This CDR3 has 15 amino acids. For the CDR3, the DNA is TGTGCCAGCAGCCCGACGACAGGGTTTTTCTACGAGCAGTACTTC. The encoded protein is CASSPTTGFFYEQYF.

The chain has TRBV9 and TRBJ2-2; D gene ambiguous. Germline V lookup: CDR1 SGDLS, CDR2 YYNGEE. V was pared by 0 bases and J by 2 bases, with 8 bases between. This CDR3 has 15 residues. The CDR3 protein is CASSVVPTNTGELFF. In nucleotides, the CDR3 is TGTGCCAGCAGCGTAGTCCCCACTAACACCGGGGAGCTGTTTTTT. Using reference TRBV9 and TRBJ2-2 for the parts outside the CDR3, the full variable domain is DSGVTQTPKHLITATGQRVTLRCSPRSGDLSVYWYQQSLDQGLQFLIQYYNGEERAKGNILERFSAQQFPDLHSELNLSSLELGDSALYFCASSVVPTNTGELFFGEGSRLTVL.

The rearrangement links TRBV7-9 to TRBJ1-2; TRBD1 matches at 8 bases. The CDR3 length is 16 residues. In germline, CDR1 is SEHNR, CDR2 FQNEAQ (reference sequence). V lost 5 bases to trimming and J lost 3 bases; unmatched junction nucleotides: 11. Written as DNA, the CDR3 is TGTGCCAGCAGCCCACCTTACGGACAGGGTTACTATGGCTACACCTTC. This gives the protein CASSPPYGQGYYGYTF.

In DNA form, the CDR3 reads TGTGCCAGCAGTTTAGGACTAGCGGGGGATTACAATGAGCAGTTCTTC. It is translated as CASSLGLAGDYNEQFF. The chain joins TRBV28 to TRBJ2-1; TRBD2 agrees at 13 bases. V shed 2 bases and J 4 bases; nucleotides not matched to a gene: 2. There are 16 residues in the CDR3. Germline assignment: CDR1 MDHEN and CDR2 SYDVKM.

The chain joins TRBV7-6 to TRBJ2-3; D ambiguous. CDR3 length: 17 amino acids. CDR1 and CDR2 (germline): SGHVS, FNYEAQ. The V end lost 5 bases, the J end lost 2 bases, and 20 bases lay between the germline ends. The DNA for the CDR3 is TGTGCCAGCAGCCCGTCCCCTCCTTTGTCCTCCACAGATACGCAGTATTTT. This sequence encodes CASSPSPPLSSTDTQYF. Full variable domain (outside the CDR3, taken from reference TRBV7-6 and TRBJ2-3): GAGVSQSPRYKVTKRGQDVALRCDPISGHVSLYWYRQALGQGPEFLTYFNYEAQQDKSGLPNDRFSAERPEGSISTLTIQRTEQRDSAMYRCASSPSPPLSSTDTQYFGPGTRLTVL.

The rearrangement uses TRBV19 and TRBJ2-7, with a possible D match to TRBD2 (5 bases). The ends were cut back, 4 bases at V and 4 bases at J, with 14 bases in the middle. The CDR3 spans 14 residues. CDR1 and CDR2 (germline): LNHDA, SQIVND (reference sequence). CDR3 DNA sequence: TGTGCCAGTAGTACGACCGGGGTTGTGTACGAGCAGTACTTC. It translates to CASSTTGVVYEQYF. Full variable domain (remainder filled in from reference TRBV19 and TRBJ2-7): DGGITQSPKYLFRKEGQNVTLSCEQNLNHDAMYWYRQDPGQGLRLIYYSQIVNDFQKGDIAEGYSVSREKKESFPLTVTSAQKNPTAFYLCASSTTGVVYEQYFGPGTRLTVT.

The J gene is TRBJ1-1, the V gene TRBV4-2; D gene unclear. Germline V CDR1 and CDR2: LGHNA, YNFKEQ. This CDR3 region has 14 residues. The V and J ends lost 0 bases and 1 base respectively, with 6 bases between them. CDR3 residues: CASSQEARNTEAFF. The CDR3 DNA sequence: TGTGCCAGCAGCCAAGAAGCAAGGAACACTGAAGCTTTCTTT.

This rearrangement joins TRBV6-5 to TRBJ1-5, with 8 positions matching TRBD1. Germline lookup yields CDR1 MNHEY and CDR2 SVGAGI. After removal of 6 bases from V and 2 bases from J, the junction contained 6 bases not matched to a gene. This CDR3 is 15 amino acids long. In DNA form, the CDR3 reads TGTGCCAGCAGCACCGACAGGGGAGGCAATCAGCCCCAGCATTTT. It yields the protein CASSTDRGGNQPQHF.

This clone was picked up one time. In nucleotides, the CDR3 is TGTGCCAGCAGTTTTGGGGGGGAAGGTAATGAAAAACTGTTTTTT. This encodes CASSFGGEGNEKLFF. This rearrangement joins TRBV28 to TRBJ1-4; maybe TRBD1 (5 bases). The CDR3 totals 15 residues. The germline V gene encodes CDR1 MDHEN and CDR2 SYDVKM. Trimming cost V 3 bases and J 4 bases, with 12 bases left between them.

The chain uses TRBV5-1 and TRBJ1-1; 10 bases are a match to TRBD1. The V gene end was trimmed by 4 bases and the J gene end by 6 bases; junction bases not matched to a gene: 9. Germline CDR1 reads SGHRS; CDR2 reads YFSETQ. CDR3 length equals 15 residues. In DNA form, the CDR3 reads TGCGCCAGCAGCCCCTTAGGGACAGGGGCATCTGAAGCTTTCTTT. It encodes CASSPLGTGASEAFF.

The chain has TRBV2 and TRBJ2-2; no reliable D call. Trimming cost V 6 bases and J 3 bases, with 5 bases left between them. CDR1 and CDR2 (germline): SNHLY, FYNNEI. The CDR3 length is 12 residues. CDR3 DNA sequence: TGTGCCAGCAGACCGGACACCGGGGAGCTGTTTTTT. Its translation is CASRPDTGELFF.

This clone was picked up a small number of times. The chain uses TRBV4-1 and TRBJ1-1, with a possible D match to TRBD1 (5 bases). V was clipped by 1 base and J by 3 bases, with 9 bases between them. The CDR3 covers 14 residues. Per the germline V gene, CDR1 is MGHRA and CDR2 is YSYEKL. CDR3 residues: CASSQGGRYTEAFF. The CDR3 DNA reads TGCGCCAGCAGCCAAGGGGGCCGTTACACTGAAGCTTTCTTT.

This rearrangement joins TRBV5-8 to TRBJ2-7, with 10 bases identical to TRBD1. Per germline, CDR1 SGHTS and CDR2 YDEGEE. The J segment lost 8 bases and the V segment lost 6 bases, leaving 5 bases of the junction unmatched. This CDR3 contains 12 residues. In DNA, the CDR3 is TGTGCCAGCACCCCGGGACAGGGGAAGCAGTACTTC. It translates to CASTPGQGKQYF. Combining the CDR3 with reference TRBV5-8 and TRBJ2-7 gives the whole variable domain EAGVTQSPTHLIKTRGQQATLRCSPISGHTSVYWYQQALGLGLQFLLWYDEGEERNRGNFPPRFSGRQFPNYSSELNVNALELEDSALYLCASTPGQGKQYFGPGTRLTVT.

The chain uses TRBV7-2 and TRBJ1-5; 9 nucleotides align to TRBD1. The CDR3 consists of 13 residues. V lost 4 bases and J lost 5; bases outside the gene matches: 0. From germline, CDR1 is SGHTA and CDR2 FQGNSA. The DNA for the CDR3 is TGTGCCAGCAGCTGGGACAGGGATCAGCCCCAGCATTTT. It codes for CASSWDRDQPQHF.

This clone was observed a few times. The rearrangement joins TRBV6-1 to TRBJ1-1; D unresolved. V lost 4 bases and J 4 bases, leaving 7 bases between the germline ends. The V gene's germline CDR1 is MNHNS and CDR2 SASEGT. The CDR3 runs to 12 residues. The CDR3 DNA reads TGTGCCAGCAGTGCCCCGGGCACTGAAGCTTTCTTT. Translating it yields CASSAPGTEAFF.

This chain joins TRBV7-9 and TRBJ1-4; 11 nucleotides match TRBD1. Germline CDR1 is SEHNR and CDR2 is FQNEAQ (reference sequence). Trimming cost V 3 bases and J 6 bases; bases outside gene matches: 9. The CDR3 is 17 residues long. The CDR3 sequence: CASSFSGQGASDEKLFF. CDR3 DNA: TGTGCCAGCAGCTTTTCTGGACAGGGGGCTTCAGATGAAAAACTGTTTTTT.

This rearrangement joins TRBV5-3 to TRBJ1-6; the match to TRBD1 covers 7 bases. TRBV5-3 has ORF status, its function being uncertain. The V gene end was trimmed by 2 bases and the J gene end by 9 bases; junction bases not matched to a gene: 11. CDR3 length equals 16 residues. DNA of the CDR3: TGTGCCAGAAGCTTCCCCTGGGCCAACAGGGGTTCACCCCTCCACTTT. Translating gives CARSFPWANRGSPLHF.

This clone was counted only a few times. The rearrangement uses TRBV9 and TRBJ1-1; TRBD1 might be the D (5 bases). Germline V gene data show CDR1 as SGDLS and CDR2 as YYNGEE. The CDR3 consists of 14 residues. The ends were cut back, 0 bases at V and 4 bases at J, with 10 bases in the middle. The CDR3 here is CASSVDRRSTEAFF. The DNA of the CDR3 is TGTGCCAGCAGCGTAGACAGGCGGAGCACTGAAGCTTTCTTT.

The chain couples TRBV29-1 to TRBJ1-2; the match to TRBD1 covers 7 bases. Per the germline V gene, CDR1 is SQVTM and CDR2 is ANQGSEA. The V segment lost 4 bases and the J segment 7 bases; nucleotides outside the gene matches: 9. The CDR3 length is 13 residues. The CDR3 DNA is TGCAGCGTTGCCTGGGACAGACGACTTGGCTACACCTTC. This codes for CSVAWDRRLGYTF.

In this sample, this clone turned up once. The rearrangement uses TRBV28 and TRBJ2-7, with D perhaps TRBD1 (6 bases). Per the germline V gene, CDR1 is MDHEN and CDR2 is SYDVKM. The V gene lost 6 bases and the J gene lost 2 bases, with 11 bases spanning the gap. The CDR3 has 13 amino acids. CDR3 in amino acids: CASSYGQPYEQYF. The CDR3 nucleotides are TGTGCCAGCAGCTACGGACAGCCCTACGAGCAGTACTTC.